What follows are 15 T cell receptor beta chains derived from one specimen sequenced in a study of vaccination and CD4 T cells after COVID-19. Their cognate antigens are unknown. CD4+ T cells that had been cultured provided DNA sequenced with the Oncomine TCR Beta short-read assay. Someone extracted genomic DNA from cultured CD4+ T cells. Using its own MiXCR run on the PCR reads, TCRdb lists one record per CDR3 protein. In the table there are under 10,000 distinct CDR3 sequences, under 40% of which are singletons. The treatment: approximately nine-day PBMC culture with coronavirus spike peptide pools or control peptides (ViraFEST assay). From the unexposed donor, CD4+ T cells were collected ahead of the COVID-19 pandemic (2011-2018). Material: CD4+ T cells from blood, cultured in vitro. Every receptor here comes from a human donor in good health.

V is TRBV20-1 and J is TRBJ2-7; perhaps TRBD2 as D (6 bases). With 4 bases removed from V and 6 bases from J, the gap between germline ends came to 22 bases. The germline V gene encodes CDR1 DFQATT and CDR2 SNEGSKA (reference sequence). The CDR3 contains 15 residues. The CDR3 here is CSATGTSRIGGEQYF. The DNA of the CDR3 is TGCAGTGCTACCGGTACTTCCCGAATCGGGGGCGAGCAGTACTTC.

The chain uses TRBV6-1 and TRBJ1-1, with TRBD1 as a possible D gene (6 bases). V lost 10 bases, J lost 6 bases, and 12 bases lay in between. This CDR3 comprises 11 residues. Per germline, CDR1 MNHNS and CDR2 SASEGT. The CDR3 bases are TGTGCCACCAGGGGAGGTGCTGAAGCTTTCTTT. Translation gives CATRGGAEAFF.

This clonotype was observed a few times. V is TRBV4-3 and J is TRBJ2-7; 7 bases agree with TRBD2. Germline-derived CDR1 and CDR2 are LGHNA and YSLEER. The V gene end was trimmed by 2 bases and the J gene end by 2 bases; junction bases not matched to a gene: 15. This CDR3 has 18 residues. CDR3 bases: TGCGCCAGCAGCCAATCCCGCATAGCGGGCGGCTTACCCTACGAGCAGTACTTC. Translation gives CASSQSRIAGGLPYEQYF.

By share, this clonotype ranks as medium-sized. The chain joins TRBV6-1 to TRBJ1-2; TRBD1 matches at 9 bases. After removal of 7 bases from V and 8 bases from J, the junction contained 8 bases not matched to a gene. This CDR3 has 13 residues. Germline CDR1 MNHNS, CDR2 SASEGT. This CDR3 is CASNTGTGRGYTF. CDR3 coding DNA: TGTGCCAGCAACACCGGGACAGGGAGGGGCTACACCTTC.

The chain carries TRBV2 and TRBJ2-3, with TRBD2 matching over 9 bases. The V segment lost 6 bases and the J segment 0 bases; nucleotides outside the gene matches: 4. This CDR3 is 15 amino acids long. CDR1 and CDR2 (germline): SNHLY, FYNNEI. CDR3 DNA: TGTGCCAGCAGCGCTACTAGCGGGAGCACAGATACGCAGTATTTT. It encodes CASSATSGSTDTQYF.

The chain uses TRBV19 and TRBJ2-4; 7 positions match TRBD1. Trimming took 5 bases from V and 4 from J; bases not matched to a gene: 5. The length of the CDR3 is 14 residues. Germline V gene data show CDR1 as LNHDA and CDR2 as SQIVND (reference sequence). The chain's CDR3 is CASSAGTAKNIQYF. Written as DNA, the CDR3 is TGTGCCAGTAGTGCCGGGACAGCTAAAAACATTCAGTACTTC.

A few counts support this clonotype. The chain uses TRBV25-1 and TRBJ1-5; D uncertain. The germline V gene has CDR1 MGHDK and CDR2 SYGVNS. The CDR3 loop spans 13 amino acids. Trimming shortened V by 3 bases and J by 3 bases, and 6 bases separated the two germline ends. CDR3 in DNA: TGTGCCAGCAGTGATGGAGCCAATCAGCCCCAGCATTTT. Translating gives CASSDGANQPQHF.

This chain connects TRBV20-1 to TRBJ2-5; D may be TRBD2 (6 bases). V dropped 3 bases and J dropped 7 bases, with 21 bases sitting between them. CDR1 and CDR2 from the germline V gene are DFQATT and SNEGSKA (reference sequence). This CDR3 region has 15 residues. For the CDR3, the DNA is TGCAGTGCTAGCCCCCAGGGAGGCGAAAGAGGGACCCAGTACTTC. Its protein product is CSASPQGGERGTQYF.

V is TRBV27 and J is TRBJ2-7; D possibly uses TRBD1 or TRBD2 (5 bases each). This CDR3 has 14 amino acids. Germline V lookup: CDR1 MNHEY, CDR2 SMNVEV (reference sequence). V was cut by 5 bases and J by 0 bases, with 11 bases left in between. DNA for the CDR3: TGTGCCAGCAGTCATGGGACCCTCTCCTACGAGCAGTACTTC. As protein: CASSHGTLSYEQYF.

Only one count was recorded for this clonotype. This sequence joins TRBV5-1 and TRBJ2-3; D possibly corresponds to TRBD2 (5 bases). Trimming took 4 bases from V and 2 from J, leaving 11 bases between them. The CDR3 length is 14 residues. Germline V gives CDR1 SGHRS, CDR2 YFSETQ. The CDR3 sequence: CASSGGLITDTQYF. The CDR3 DNA reads as TGCGCCAGCAGCGGAGGATTGATCACAGATACGCAGTATTTT.

This chain connects TRBV4-3 to TRBJ1-6; a weak D match, TRBD1 (6 bases). Germline V gives CDR1 LGHNA, CDR2 YSLEER. The V end lost 2 bases, the J end lost 8 bases, and 19 bases lay between the germline ends. The CDR3 has 17 residues. The CDR3: CASSQSGGQSDDSPLHF. Written as DNA, the CDR3 is TGCGCCAGCAGCCAAAGTGGAGGACAGTCCGACGATTCACCCCTCCACTTT.

This clonotype was seen just once. The rearrangement joins TRBV19 to TRBJ2-1; the match to TRBD2 covers 7 bases. From germline, CDR1 is LNHDA and CDR2 SQIVND (reference sequence). The CDR3 runs to 15 residues. V shed 3 bases, J shed 2 bases, and the junction held 4 bases outside the gene matches. CDR3 sequence reads: CASSMGSGPYNEQFF. The CDR3 DNA reads TGTGCCAGTAGTATGGGTAGCGGGCCCTACAATGAGCAGTTCTTC.

The rearrangement uses TRBV6-1 and TRBJ1-1, with 8 bases aligning to TRBD1. V was pared by 5 bases and J by 4 bases, with 9 bases of the junction left unmatched. The CDR3 is made up of 15 amino acids. Germline V gene data show CDR1 as MNHNS and CDR2 as SASEGT. CDR3 in DNA: TGTGCCAGCAGTCGAAAAGGAACAGGGGGCACTGAAGCTTTCTTT. The encoded protein is CASSRKGTGGTEAFF.

The rearrangement joins TRBV20-1 to TRBJ2-7; D is uncertain. V dropped 2 bases and J dropped 0 bases, with 8 bases sitting between them. Germline loops: CDR1 DFQATT, CDR2 SNEGSKA (reference sequence). The CDR3 covers 13 residues. CDR3 amino acids: CSARPPSSYEQYF. The CDR3 nucleotides read TGCAGTGCTAGACCCCCGAGCTCCTACGAGCAGTACTTC.

This clonotype turned up a few times. The chain links TRBV7-8 to TRBJ2-1; no clear D. CDR3 size: 14 residues. Germline-derived CDR1 and CDR2 are SGHVS and FQNEAQ. The ends were cut back, 4 bases at V and 7 bases at J, with 14 bases in the middle. The CDR3 region is CASSSTLPPNEQFF. In nucleotides, the CDR3 is TGTGCCAGCAGCTCGACTCTCCCGCCAAATGAGCAGTTCTTC.